These 26 T cell receptor beta chains originate from one sample sequenced in a study of shared clonotypes between healthy human individuals. Sequenced by immunoSEQ multiplex PCR; TCRdb stores in-frame clones only, minus some. The profile shows 2.3 million or so clones, more than 85% of them singletons. Sample: naive CD4+ T cells from PBMCs. The subset: CD45RA+ positively selected. All receptors come from a man aged 18 to 30 in good health. Some clones in this sample may be carry-over from other donors' samples.

V is TRBV5-1 and J is TRBJ1-1, with D uncertain. Germline V CDR1 and CDR2: SGHRS, YFSETQ. Between the trimmed V and J ends, which lost 1 base and 1 base, there was a span of 11 bases. The CDR3 contains 15 residues. This CDR3 reads CASSLSSWANTEAFF. CDR3 coding DNA: TGCGCCAGCAGCTTGAGCAGTTGGGCGAACACTGAAGCTTTCTTT.

The chain combines TRBV4-3 with TRBJ2-1; TRBD1 matches at 8 bases. The germline CDR1 and CDR2 sequences are LGHNA and YSLEER. Unmatched junction bases numbered 7, after V lost 3 bases and J lost 0 bases. The CDR3 totals 17 residues. The CDR3 bases are TGCGCCAGCAGCCAGGTATACAGGGGGAGCTCCTACAATGAGCAGTTCTTC. Translated: CASSQVYRGSSYNEQFF.

Comment on this clone: Other nucleotide sequences from this sample produce the same CDR3. The rearrangement joins TRBV12-5 to TRBJ2-3; 8 bases fit TRBD2. The trim removed 9 bases at V and 2 bases at J, leaving 1 base unmatched. Germline CDR1 reads LGHNT; CDR2 reads FRNRAP. The CDR3 spans 12 residues. DNA of the CDR3: TGTGCTAGCGGGAGGGACACAGATACGCAGTATTTT. Its translation is CASGRDTDTQYF.

This clone was counted once. This chain links TRBV6-6 with TRBJ2-7; 8 bases map to TRBD2. The CDR3 is 13 amino acids. Germline-derived CDR1 and CDR2 are MNHNY and SVGAGI (reference sequence). V dropped 5 bases and J dropped 2; count of bases not matched to a gene: 2. CDR3 in DNA: TGTGCCAGCAGTCAGGGACTAGCCTACGAGCAGTACTTC. Translation gives CASSQGLAYEQYF.

The chain carries TRBV5-4 and TRBJ2-1, with TRBD2 as a possible D gene (6 bases). CDR1 is SGHNT, CDR2 YYREEE, per germline (reference sequence). The CDR3 sequence is 14 residues long. V dropped 0 bases and J dropped 5 bases, with 9 bases sitting between them. The CDR3 region is CASSLVERDNEQFF. Here the CDR3 DNA reads TGTGCCAGCAGCTTGGTCGAGCGGGACAATGAGCAGTTCTTC.

The rearrangement joins TRBV11-2 to TRBJ2-2; 11 bases fit TRBD2. The junction had 2 bases not matched to a gene; V was cut back by 2 bases and J by 6 bases. The CDR3 is 15 amino acids. The V gene's germline CDR1 is SGHAT and CDR2 FQNNGV. CDR3 sequence: CASSLYSGRAGELFF. The CDR3 nucleotides read TGTGCCAGCAGCTTATATAGCGGGAGGGCCGGGGAGCTGTTTTTT.

Comment on this clone: Other DNA sequences from this sample encode an identical CDR3 as well. The chain recombines TRBV5-1 with TRBJ1-4; D is unresolved. The CDR3 length is 15 residues. Trimming stripped 4 bases from V and 0 bases from J, with 10 bases between. CDR1 is SGHRS and CDR2 is YFSETQ in the germline V gene. The CDR3 sequence is CASSPSGATNEKLFF. The CDR3 DNA reads TGCGCCAGCAGCCCCAGCGGAGCAACTAATGAAAAACTGTTTTTT.

The sample holds one count of this clone. This rearrangement joins TRBV5-1 to TRBJ2-7; 9 bases fit TRBD1. The trim removed 4 bases at V and 4 bases at J, leaving 6 bases unmatched. Germline V lookup: CDR1 SGHRS, CDR2 YFSETQ. The CDR3 is 14 amino acids. CDR3: CASSEDRGRYEQYF. CDR3 coding DNA: TGCGCCAGCAGCGAGGACAGGGGAAGGTACGAGCAGTACTTC.

V gene TRBV7-3 combines with J gene TRBJ2-2, with 12 bases aligning to TRBD2. The J segment lost 4 bases and the V segment lost 3 bases, leaving 6 bases of the junction unmatched. Germline values: CDR1 SGHTA, CDR2 FQGTGA. The CDR3 consists of 17 residues. The CDR3 nucleotides are TGTGCCAGCAGCTTTATGGCTAGCGGGAGGGCCACCGGGGAGCTGTTTTTT. Translation gives CASSFMASGRATGELFF.

This clone has a single count. The chain combines TRBV20-1 with TRBJ2-1; TRBD2 might be the D (6 bases). Germline values: CDR1 DFQATT, CDR2 SNEGSKA (reference sequence). The CDR3 is made up of 11 amino acids. The V end lost 7 bases, the J end lost 6 bases, and 10 bases lay between the germline ends. The CDR3 spells CSGGGINEQFF. Written as DNA, the CDR3 is TGCAGTGGTGGGGGGATCAATGAGCAGTTCTTC.

The rearrangement links TRBV9 to TRBJ1-4, with D hard to call. CDR3 length equals 16 residues. Trimming took 0 bases from V and 0 from J, leaving 9 bases between them. Germline assignment: CDR1 SGDLS and CDR2 YYNGEE. The CDR3 reads CASSVAPRATNEKLFF. CDR3 bases: TGTGCCAGCAGCGTAGCTCCAAGGGCAACTAATGAAAAACTGTTTTTT.

The rearrangement uses TRBV19 and TRBJ1-5; D not resolved. The CDR3 has 14 amino acids. V gave up 6 bases and J gave up 2 bases, with 11 bases separating them. The germline gives CDR1 LNHDA, CDR2 SQIVND (reference sequence). CDR3 coding DNA: TGTGCCAGTAGCCTGACTGGGGGCAATCAGCCCCAGCATTTT. Protein sequence: CASSLTGGNQPQHF.

The rearrangement links TRBV4-1 to TRBJ2-2, with 7 bases aligning to TRBD1. V lost 2 bases to trimming and J lost 2 bases; unmatched junction nucleotides: 11. The V gene's germline CDR1 is MGHRA and CDR2 YSYEKL. CDR3 length: 18 residues. As DNA, the CDR3 is TGCGCCAGCAGCCAACCTCGTACAGGACAGGCTAACACCGGGGAGCTGTTTTTT. Its translation is CASSQPRTGQANTGELFF.

This clone was observed once. Other DNA sequences within the sample encode an identical CDR3. The chain employs TRBV9 and TRBJ2-7; D unresolved. This CDR3 has 14 amino acids. The germline V and J ends were trimmed by 0 bases and 0 bases, with 7 bases remaining between them. From germline, CDR1 is SGDLS and CDR2 YYNGEE. The CDR3 nucleotides are TGTGCCAGCAGCGTAGTGTCAAACTCCTACGAGCAGTACTTC. Amino acid sequence: CASSVVSNSYEQYF.

The V call is TRBV6-5, the J call TRBJ1-2; D is uncertain. Trimming stripped 0 bases from V and 8 bases from J, with 13 bases between. Germline values: CDR1 MNHEY, CDR2 SVGAGI. The CDR3 is 14 residues long. DNA of the CDR3: TGTGCCAGCAGTTACTCGTTTTCCAGTGCCGGCTACACCTTC. This codes for CASSYSFSSAGYTF.

J is TRBJ2-1 and V is TRBV20-1; D ambiguous. V was clipped by 4 bases and J by 5 bases, with 6 bases between them. Germline values: CDR1 DFQATT, CDR2 SNEGSKA (reference sequence). The CDR3 is made up of 11 amino acids. The CDR3 protein is CSATKNNEQFF. The CDR3 DNA follows: TGCAGTGCTACTAAAAACAATGAGCAGTTCTTC.

CDR3 amino acids: CASSEWAGDIDEQFF. The CDR3 DNA sequence: TGTGCCAGCAGTGAATGGGCAGGAGATATCGATGAGCAGTTCTTC. This chain uses TRBV25-1 with TRBJ2-1; D ambiguous. V lost 1 base and J lost 8, with 15 bases in between. The CDR3 runs to 15 residues. Looked up from germline, CDR1 is MGHDK and CDR2 is SYGVNS.

The DNA of the CDR3 is TGCGCCAGCAGCTTACCCGCCTACGGGCGGAGCTACGAGCAGTACTTC. Protein sequence: CASSLPAYGRSYEQYF. This chain links TRBV5-1 with TRBJ2-7; no clear D. This CDR3 contains 16 residues. The germline V gene has CDR1 SGHRS and CDR2 YFSETQ. Trimming removed 2 bases from V and 3 bases from J, with 18 bases in between.

V is TRBV5-4 and J is TRBJ1-4, with D possibly being TRBD1 (5 bases). Trimming took off 4 bases at V and 7 bases at J, with 26 bases between the two ends. The length of the CDR3 is 18 residues. CDR1 SGHNT and CDR2 YYREEE come from the germline V gene (reference sequence). CDR3 residues: CASSPRNPGGGRGEKLFF. The CDR3 region has the DNA TGTGCCAGCAGCCCTAGAAATCCTGGGGGAGGACGAGGTGAAAAACTGTTTTTT.

The count of this clone is one. CDR3 residues: CASSTTGNSYEQYF. CDR3 DNA sequence: TGTGCCAGCAGCACGACAGGGAACTCCTACGAGCAGTACTTC. The chain couples TRBV9 to TRBJ2-7, with 7 bases matching TRBD1. After removal of 4 bases from V and 0 bases from J, the junction contained 4 bases not matched to a gene. The CDR3 totals 14 residues. Germline V gene data show CDR1 as SGDLS and CDR2 as YYNGEE.

The genes are TRBV6-4 and TRBJ2-1, with D perhaps matching TRBD2 (6 bases). V dropped 6 bases and J dropped 5 bases, with 14 bases sitting between them. Germline V gives CDR1 MRHNA, CDR2 SNTAGT. The CDR3 contains 14 residues. The CDR3, as DNA: TGTGCCAGCAGCCCGGGGATAGCGGACAATGAGCAGTTCTTC. Its protein is CASSPGIADNEQFF.

The CDR3 nucleotides are TGTGCCAGTAGTATAGGTGCAGCGTCCCTGCGCTACTTTAACTATGGCTACACCTTC. It specifies CASSIGAASLRYFNYGYTF. This rearrangement joins TRBV19 to TRBJ1-2, with D unresolved. CDR1 and CDR2 from the germline V gene are LNHDA and SQIVND (reference sequence). The CDR3 length is 19 residues. Trimming took 1 base from V and 1 from J, leaving 22 bases between them.

This sequence joins TRBV4-1 and TRBJ2-1, with 10 bases that match TRBD2. The CDR3 is 18 residues long. Per the germline V gene, CDR1 is MGHRA and CDR2 is YSYEKL. Losses at the gene ends were 3 bases for V and 7 bases for J; bases not matched to a gene: 15. CDR3 nucleotide sequence: TGCGCCAGCAGCCAGGGACTAGCGTTTGGGGCTTCCCAGAATGAGCAGTTCTTC. It specifies CASSQGLAFGASQNEQFF.

The V gene is TRBV7-9, the J gene TRBJ2-2; D gene unclear. CDR1 is SEHNR, CDR2 FQNEAQ, per germline (reference sequence). CDR3 length equals 13 residues. V lost 5 bases, J lost 7 bases, and 11 bases lay in between. The CDR3 region is CASSPPQSGELFF. The DNA of the CDR3 is TGTGCCAGCAGCCCGCCCCAAAGCGGGGAGCTGTTTTTT. Complete variable domain (other parts from reference TRBV7-9 and TRBJ2-2): DTGVSQNPRHKITKRGQNVTFRCDPISEHNRLYWYRQTLGQGPEFLTYFQNEAQLEKSRLLSDRFSAERPKGSFSTLEIQRTEQGDSAMYLCASSPPQSGELFFGEGSRLTVL.

This chain joins TRBV28 and TRBJ1-3; D is unclear. With 8 bases removed from V and 0 bases from J, the gap between germline ends came to 8 bases. This CDR3 has 13 amino acids. Germline loops: CDR1 MDHEN, CDR2 SYDVKM. The CDR3 DNA reads as TGTGCCAGCTCACGTTACTCTGGAAACACCATATATTTT. It is translated as CASSRYSGNTIYF. Combining the CDR3 with reference TRBV28 and TRBJ1-3 gives the whole variable domain DVKVTQSSRYLVKRTGEKVFLECVQDMDHENMFWYRQDPGLGLRLIYFSYDVKMKEKGDIPEGYSVSREKKERFSLILESASTNQTSMYLCASSRYSGNTIYFGEGSWLTVV.

The rearrangement uses TRBV15 and TRBJ2-1; no clear D. This CDR3 spans 15 amino acids. V was cut by 5 bases and J by 0 bases, with 11 bases left in between. Germline CDR1 reads LNHNV; CDR2 reads YYDKDF (reference sequence). The CDR3 sequence: CATSVRQSSYNEQFF. The CDR3 coding sequence is TGTGCCACCAGCGTCAGGCAGAGCTCCTACAATGAGCAGTTCTTC.